This is a list of T cell receptor beta chains from one sample in a study of PD-1 blockade in classical Hodgkin lymphoma. Profiled with immunoSEQ multiplex PCR; TCRdb holds only in-frame clones, not every one. The sample has some 96,000 clones; around 93% are singletons. Here the sequenced sample was peripheral blood mononuclear cells (PBMCs), taken before the fourth cycle of nivolumab. The receptors originated from a human donor with classical Hodgkin lymphoma. Both conserved end residues are part of each CDR3. The D gene is left open where the match is weak. Not every row has a clone size; where given, it reads once, few, many or a size class.

V	J	size	D	CDR3	DNA
TRBV6-6	TRBJ2-3	NA	TRBD2	CASTRGRGTDTQYF	TGTGCCAGCACCCGGGGGAGGGGCACAGATACGCAGTATTTT
TRBV27	TRBJ2-7	NA	TRBD2	CASGTNGLAMKQYF	TGTGCCAGCGGAACTAATGGACTAGCTATGAAGCAGTACTTC
TRBV6-1	TRBJ2-1	NA	NA	CASLPTGSLYNEQFF	TGTGCCAGCCTGCCCACAGGGAGCCTCTACAATGAGCAGTTCTTC
TRBV28	TRBJ1-5	NA	NA	CASSLGRVGVLGQPQHF	TGTGCCAGCAGTCTCGGTCGGGTCGGCGTTCTAGGTCAGCCCCAGCATTTT
TRBV5-4	TRBJ2-1	NA	TRBD1	CASSDRAQGDEQFF	TGTGCCAGCAGCGACAGGGCCCAGGGGGATGAGCAGTTCTTC
TRBV15	TRBJ1-1	NA	NA	CATILDSVNTEAFF	TGTGCCACCATCCTGGACAGCGTGAACACTGAAGCTTTCTTT
TRBV7-9	TRBJ1-4	NA	TRBD1	CASSPPAGGANEKLFF	TGTGCCAGCAGCCCGCCGGCAGGGGGCGCGAATGAAAAACTGTTTTTT
TRBV18	TRBJ1-5	once	NA	CASSPRGRDQPQHF	TGTGCCAGCTCACCCAGGGGACGGGATCAGCCCCAGCATTTT
TRBV5-6	TRBJ1-2	NA	NA	CASSLRGYNYGYTF	TGTGCCAGCAGCTTGCGAGGGTACAACTATGGCTACACCTTC
TRBV25-1	TRBJ1-3	NA	NA	CASSFGGVPGNTIYF	TGTGCCAGCAGTTTCGGAGGGGTCCCTGGAAACACCATATATTTT
TRBV19	TRBJ2-7	NA	TRBD2	CASSATSGPYEQYF	TGTGCCAGTAGTGCGACTAGCGGACCCTACGAGCAGTACTTC
TRBV5-1	TRBJ2-7	NA	TRBD1	CASSFQGDYEQYF	TGCGCCAGCAGTTTCCAGGGGGACTACGAGCAGTACTTC
TRBV5-1	TRBJ1-4	NA	NA	CASSLEGSWEKLFF	TGCGCCAGCAGCTTGGAGGGGAGTTGGGAAAAACTGTTTTTT
TRBV11-2	TRBJ2-7	once	TRBD1	CASSAWDRGPYEQYF	TGTGCCAGCAGCGCCTGGGACAGGGGGCCCTACGAGCAGTACTTC
TRBV5-4	TRBJ2-3	NA	NA	CASSLRTSPSTDTQYF	TGTGCCAGCAGCTTGCGGACCTCGCCTAGCACAGATACGCAGTATTTT
TRBV11-3	TRBJ2-4	NA	NA	CASSPRNIQYF	TGTGCCAGCAGCCCTAGAAACATTCAGTACTTC
TRBV6-5	TRBJ2-7	NA	TRBD2	CASSYSAGVYNEQYF	TGTGCCAGCAGTTATAGTGCGGGAGTCTATAACGAGCAGTACTTC
TRBV5-1	TRBJ2-2	NA	TRBD2	CASSSLAGINTGELFF	TGCGCCAGCAGCTCGTTAGCGGGGATAAACACCGGGGAGCTGTTTTTT
TRBV30	TRBJ1-2	NA	NA	CAWRGYNYGYTF	TGTGCCTGGAGAGGCTATAACTATGGCTACACCTTC
TRBV5-6	TRBJ1-1	NA	NA	CASSFHRGTEAFF	TGTGCCAGCAGCTTCCACAGAGGCACTGAAGCTTTCTTT
TRBV2	TRBJ1-2	once	NA	CASSEEPETGRGYTF	TGTGCCAGCAGTGAAGAGCCAGAAACTGGTCGTGGCTACACCTTC
TRBV5-1	TRBJ2-7	NA	NA	CASSFEPVPYEQYF	TGCGCCAGCAGCTTCGAACCAGTTCCCTACGAGCAGTACTTC
TRBV6-5	TRBJ2-7	NA	NA	CASSYTIRELSGDF	TGTGCCAGCAGTTACACAATACGCGAACTTTCAGGGGATTTC
TRBV6-1	TRBJ1-1	NA	NA	CASSEGQVGPEAFF	TGTGCCAGCAGTGAAGGACAGGTGGGGCCTGAAGCTTTCTTT
TRBV13	TRBJ2-1	once	NA	CASSVGRVGDEQFF	TGTGCCAGCAGCGTCGGACGGGTTGGGGATGAGCAGTTCTTC
TRBV7-6	TRBJ2-7	NA	TRBD1	CASSKGQGTYEQYF	TGTGCCAGCAGCAAGGGACAGGGGACCTACGAGCAGTACTTC
TRBV2	TRBJ2-7	NA	NA	CASLWVAGEQYF	TGTGCCAGCCTGTGGGTGGCAGGCGAGCAGTACTTC
TRBV5-1	TRBJ2-3	NA	NA	CASSFTRPSTDTQYF	TGCGCCAGCAGCTTTACACGACCTAGCACAGATACGCAGTATTTT
TRBV4-1	TRBJ1-1	NA	NA	CASSQDPLGLDTEAFF	TGCGCCAGCAGCCAAGATCCGCTGGGTCTGGACACTGAAGCTTTCTTT
TRBV5-1	TRBJ1-2	NA	NA	CASSPNDSYGYTF	TGCGCCAGCAGCCCAAACGATTCATATGGCTACACCTTC
TRBV2	TRBJ2-7	NA	NA	CASSVVDKVESEQYF	TGTGCCAGCAGTGTGGTGGACAAAGTAGAATCGGAGCAGTACTTC
TRBV27	TRBJ2-1	NA	TRBD2	CASSLAGDNEQFF	TGTGCCAGCAGTTTAGCGGGAGACAATGAGCAGTTCTTC
TRBV18	TRBJ2-4	NA	TRBD1	CASSPDRIGAKNIQYF	TGTGCCAGCTCACCGGACAGGATCGGAGCCAAAAACATTCAGTACTTC
TRBV27	TRBJ1-5	NA	TRBD1	CASTLIRTGNYSNQPQHF	TGTGCCAGCACCTTAATACGGACAGGGAACTATAGCAATCAGCCCCAGCATTTT
TRBV28	TRBJ2-3	NA	NA	CASSLGRVTDTQYF	TGTGCCAGCAGTTTGGGACGGGTCACAGATACGCAGTATTTT
TRBV27	TRBJ2-7	NA	NA	CASSLFLGISYEQYF	TGTGCCAGCAGTTTATTTCTCGGGATCTCCTACGAGCAGTACTTC
TRBV7-2	TRBJ1-1	few	NA	CASSLGGGRNTEAFF	TGTGCCAGCAGCTTAGGCGGGGGGCGTAACACTGAAGCTTTCTTT
TRBV7-6	TRBJ1-2	NA	NA	CASSPTVSNYGYTF	TGTGCCAGCAGCCCGACAGTAAGCAACTATGGCTACACCTTC
TRBV7-2	TRBJ2-7	once	NA	CASSPGSEGYEQYF	TGTGCCAGCAGCCCAGGGTCGGAGGGCTACGAGCAGTACTTC
TRBV19	TRBJ1-4	NA	NA	CASSTTATNEKLFF	TGTGCCAGTAGTACTACAGCAACTAATGAAAAACTGTTTTTT
TRBV15	TRBJ2-2	NA	TRBD1	CATSPRQGTGELFF	TGTGCCACCAGCCCCCGACAGGGCACCGGGGAGCTGTTTTTT
TRBV5-1	TRBJ2-3	NA	TRBD2	CASSWKRVGLAGSTDTQYF	TGCGCCAGCAGCTGGAAAAGGGTGGGACTAGCGGGAAGCACAGATACGCAGTATTTT
TRBV28	TRBJ2-2	NA	NA	CASSLQEGPRELFF	TGTGCCAGCAGTTTACAGGAGGGGCCCAGGGAGCTGTTTTTT